Below are 10 T cell receptor beta chains sequenced from a single sample in a study of CD8 T cells in Susac syndrome. RNA in amounts of about 0.45 to 1 ug was reverse transcribed with random hexamers. MiXCR, run by TCRdb on the immunoSEQ multiplex PCR reads, gives a single entry per CDR3 protein. Of some 95,000 distinct CDR3 sequences in the sample, 85% to 95% were seen once. The sample consisted of CD8+ T cells from PBMCs. All receptors come from a human donor in good health.

The chain joins TRBV2 to TRBJ1-5; D is possibly TRBD1 (5 bases). Per germline, CDR1 SNHLY and CDR2 FYNNEI. The CDR3 consists of 19 residues. V was shortened by 6 bases and J by 3 bases, with 27 bases between the two germline ends. CDR3 sequence: CASRPSSPGAVWVNQPQHF. CDR3 nucleotide sequence: TGTGCCAGCAGACCCAGCTCGCCCGGGGCGGTGTGGGTCAATCAGCCCCAGCATTTT. The full variable domain, rest sourced from reference TRBV2 and TRBJ1-5, is EPEVTQTPSHQVTQMGQEVILRCVPISNHLYFYWYRQILGQKVEFLVSFYNNEISEKSEIFDDQFSVERPDGSNFTLKIRSTKLEDSAMYFCASRPSSPGAVWVNQPQHFGDGTRLSIL.

The V and J genes are TRBV2 and TRBJ2-1; unclear D gene. Deletions cut 10 bases from V and 8 bases from J, with 9 bases between. CDR3 size: 10 residues. Germline V gene lookup returns CDR1 SNHLY and CDR2 FYNNEI. CDR3 protein: CATLRDEQFF. CDR3 DNA: TGTGCCACCCTTCGGGATGAGCAGTTCTTC.

The CDR3 loop reads CASSRQVRIQYF. For the CDR3, the DNA is TGCGCCAGCAGTCGGCAGGTTCGAATCCAGTACTTC. The chain uses TRBV23-1 and TRBJ2-5; no firm D call. TRBV23-1 is an ORF, and what it does is uncertain. V was shortened by 4 bases and J by 10 bases, with 13 bases between the two germline ends. The CDR3 extends over 12 amino acids.

The V gene is TRBV5-4, the J gene TRBJ1-1; a weak D match, TRBD1 (6 bases). Germline CDR1 reads SGHNT; CDR2 reads YYREEE (reference sequence). Trimming removed 2 bases at V and 0 bases at J, with 17 bases between. The CDR3 length is 17 residues. The CDR3 nucleotides are TGTGCCAGCAGCTTTCTTAATCTGGGGACACTGAACACTGAAGCTTTCTTT. Translating it yields CASSFLNLGTLNTEAFF.

The V call is TRBV7-6, the J call TRBJ2-5; D remains unclear. This CDR3 comprises 15 residues. Trimming stripped 0 bases from V and 0 bases from J, with 8 bases between. Germline assignment: CDR1 SGHVS and CDR2 FNYEAQ. The CDR3 protein is CASSLADGHQETQYF. As DNA, the CDR3 is TGTGCCAGCAGCTTAGCAGATGGCCACCAAGAGACCCAGTACTTC.

The chain recombines TRBV2 with TRBJ2-5; 7 bases fit TRBD1. Losses at the gene ends were 6 bases for V and 7 bases for J; bases not matched to a gene: 14. The CDR3 is made up of 15 amino acids. Germline assignment: CDR1 SNHLY and CDR2 FYNNEI. The CDR3 DNA follows: TGTGCCAGCAGCGTGACCGGGACACGACAGGGGACCCAGTACTTC. This sequence encodes CASSVTGTRQGTQYF.

V and J are TRBV3-1 and TRBJ2-5; TRBD2 is a possible D gene (5 bases). The CDR3 has 13 amino acids. V dropped 1 base and J dropped 6 bases, with 9 bases sitting between them. CDR1 is LGHDT, CDR2 YNNKEL, per germline (reference sequence). CDR3 DNA: TGTGCCAGCAGCCAAGCGGGATCCAAGACCCAGTACTTC. Translating it yields CASSQAGSKTQYF.

This chain links TRBV29-1 with TRBJ2-5; 7 positions agree with TRBD1. The V and J ends lost 7 bases and 4 bases, in that order; junction bases with no gene match: 3. CDR1 SQVTM and CDR2 ANQGSEA come from the germline V gene. CDR3 length: 11 residues. CDR3: CSGQGGETQYF. CDR3 in DNA: TGCAGCGGACAGGGTGGAGAGACCCAGTACTTC.

The chain links TRBV19 to TRBJ2-1; tentative D call: TRBD2 (5 bases). Germline assignment: CDR1 LNHDA and CDR2 SQIVND (reference sequence). This CDR3 has 16 residues. Trimming stripped 0 bases from V and 5 bases from J, with 14 bases between. CDR3 amino acids: CASSIEDSLEDNEQFF. CDR3 DNA sequence: TGTGCCAGTAGTATAGAGGACTCTCTTGAGGACAATGAGCAGTTCTTC.

The chain is built from TRBV4-1 and TRBJ1-5; D call uncertain. Germline V gene sequence: CDR1 MGHRA, CDR2 YSYEKL. The CDR3 loop spans 15 amino acids. V was cut by 1 base and J by 2 bases, with 9 bases left in between. The CDR3 region is CASSQVLEGNQPQHF. In DNA, the CDR3 is TGCGCCAGCAGCCAAGTCCTTGAGGGCAATCAGCCCCAGCATTTT.